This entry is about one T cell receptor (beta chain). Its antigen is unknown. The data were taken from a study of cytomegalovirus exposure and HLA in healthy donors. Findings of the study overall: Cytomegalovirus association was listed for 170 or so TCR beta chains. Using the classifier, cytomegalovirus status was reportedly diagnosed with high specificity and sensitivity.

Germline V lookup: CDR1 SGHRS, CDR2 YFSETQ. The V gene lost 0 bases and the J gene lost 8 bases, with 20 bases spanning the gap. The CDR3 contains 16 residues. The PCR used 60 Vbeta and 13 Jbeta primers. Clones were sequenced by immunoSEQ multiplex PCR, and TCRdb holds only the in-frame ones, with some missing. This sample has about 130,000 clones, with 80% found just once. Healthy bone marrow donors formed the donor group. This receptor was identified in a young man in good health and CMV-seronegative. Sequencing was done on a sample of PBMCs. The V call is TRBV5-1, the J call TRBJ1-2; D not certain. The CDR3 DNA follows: TGCGCCAGCAGCTTGGCCAGCCGGGGTACGGCCGGAGGCTACACCTTC. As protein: CASSLASRGTAGGYTF.